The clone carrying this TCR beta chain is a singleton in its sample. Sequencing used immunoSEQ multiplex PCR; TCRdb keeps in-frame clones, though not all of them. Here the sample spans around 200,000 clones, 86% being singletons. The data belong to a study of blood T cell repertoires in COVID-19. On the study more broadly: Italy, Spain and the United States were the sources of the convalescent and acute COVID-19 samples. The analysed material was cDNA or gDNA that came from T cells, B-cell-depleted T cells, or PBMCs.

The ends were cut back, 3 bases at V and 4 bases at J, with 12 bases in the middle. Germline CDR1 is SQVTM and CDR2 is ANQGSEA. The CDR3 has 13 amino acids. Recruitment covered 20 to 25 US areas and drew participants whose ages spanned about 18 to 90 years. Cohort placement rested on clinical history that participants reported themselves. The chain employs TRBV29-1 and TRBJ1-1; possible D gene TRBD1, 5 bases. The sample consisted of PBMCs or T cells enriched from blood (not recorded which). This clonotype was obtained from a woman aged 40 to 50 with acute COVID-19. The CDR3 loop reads CSVDKGMGTEAFF. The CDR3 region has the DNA TGCAGCGTTGATAAGGGGATGGGCACTGAAGCTTTCTTT.